Each of the 26 T cell receptor beta chains below was sequenced from the same sample in a study of T cells in Graves' hyperthyroidism and ophthalmopathy. TCR beta CDR3 sequences were amplified from RNA transcripts. A first-round RT-PCR of the TCR CDR3 used the HTBI primer set. MiXCR, run by TCRdb on the multiplex PCR reads, gives a single entry per CDR3 protein. This sample carries hundreds of thousands of distinct CDR3 sequences, approximately 15% of them seen once, and the ten largest clones take 5.8%. Sequenced material: blood. The receptors were gathered from a woman between 25 and 40 years old with Graves' hyperthyroidism that later progressed to Graves' ophthalmopathy.

This clonotype was detected ten times or more. The junction does not match germline at one end; this may be a read error. This sequence joins TRBV12-3 or TRBV12-4 and TRBJ2-7; D perhaps matches TRBD1 (5 bases). This CDR3 is 14 amino acids long. The CDR3 DNA follows: TGTGCCGGCAGTTTTTCAGGGTTCACCTACGAGCAGTACTTC. Its protein product is CAGSFSGFTYEQYF.

V usage is TRBV7-9 and J usage is TRBJ1-5; unclear D gene. Germline CDR1 and CDR2: SEHNR and FQNEAQ (reference sequence). The V end was cut by 4 bases, the J end by 1 base, with 11 bases between. The CDR3 spans 15 residues. CDR3: CASSSGGNSNQPQHF. Here the CDR3 DNA reads TGTGCCAGCAGCTCCGGAGGGAACAGCAATCAGCCCCAGCATTTT.

At least ten counts were recorded for this clonotype. The chain couples TRBV7-2 to TRBJ2-1; 9 bases agree with TRBD1. The V and J ends lost 5 bases and 8 bases, in that order; junction bases with no gene match: 10. The CDR3 has 15 amino acids. The germline CDR1 and CDR2 sequences are SGHTA and FQGNSA. DNA of the CDR3: TGTGCCAGCAGCCCCGACCTGGGACAGGGCTATGAGCAGTTCTTC. This codes for CASSPDLGQGYEQFF.

This clonotype was counted only a few times. The chain recombines TRBV2 with TRBJ2-3; the D is unclear. V shed 5 bases and J shed 6 bases, with 15 bases lying between them. The CDR3 has 14 residues. Germline-derived CDR1 and CDR2 are SNHLY and FYNNEI. The DNA of the CDR3 is TGTGCCAGCAGTCCCCACGACCCTGGGGATACGCAGTATTTT. As protein: CASSPHDPGDTQYF. The full variable domain, completed using reference TRBV2 and TRBJ2-3, is EPEVTQTPSHQVTQMGQEVILRCVPISNHLYFYWYRQILGQKVEFLVSFYNNEISEKSEIFDDQFSVERPDGSNFTLKIRSTKLEDSAMYFCASSPHDPGDTQYFGPGTRLTVL.

This clonotype was detected a few times. The chain combines TRBV27 with TRBJ1-1; a weak D match, TRBD1 (6 bases). Looked up from germline, CDR1 is MNHEY and CDR2 is SMNVEV (reference sequence). V gave up 5 bases and J gave up 1 base, with 11 bases separating them. The CDR3 is 14 amino acids. The CDR3 protein is CASSTLQGNTEAFF. In DNA form, the CDR3 reads TGTGCCAGCAGTACCCTACAGGGGAACACTGAAGCTTTCTTT.

This chain joins TRBV20-1 and TRBJ2-1; TRBD2 aligns across 12 bases. J gave up 4 bases and V 7 bases, and 17 bases lay outside the gene matches. The CDR3 covers 18 residues. CDR1 is DFQATT, CDR2 SNEGSKA, per germline (reference sequence). CDR3 sequence: CSVLTGTSGHAKYNEQFF. Written as DNA, the CDR3 is TGCAGTGTCCTCACCGGGACTAGCGGGCATGCCAAGTACAATGAGCAGTTCTTC.

This clonotype appeared many times. The chain links TRBV27 to TRBJ1-5; D gene unclear. Deletions cut 0 bases from V and 3 bases from J, with 12 bases between. CDR3 size: 16 residues. Germline V gene lookup returns CDR1 MNHEY and CDR2 SMNVEV (reference sequence). The CDR3 loop reads CASSLSSSRFNQPQHF. The CDR3 DNA is TGTGCCAGCAGTTTATCGTCCAGCCGGTTCAATCAGCCCCAGCATTTT.

There are many counts of this clonotype. V usage is TRBV30 and J usage is TRBJ1-1; D possibly corresponds to TRBD1 (6 bases). Germline CDR1 reads GTSNPN; CDR2 reads SVGIG (reference sequence). V was trimmed by 1 base and J by 1 base, leaving 10 bases between them. This CDR3 has 14 amino acids. The CDR3 DNA reads TGTGCCTGGAGTGAGGCCAGGGGGAACACTGAAGCTTTCTTT. It yields the protein CAWSEARGNTEAFF.

This clonotype was recorded a few times. This sequence joins TRBV4-1 and TRBJ2-7; TRBD2 matches 8 bases. The germline gives CDR1 MGHRA, CDR2 YSYEKL. The CDR3 has 15 residues. Trimming cost V 1 base and J 2 bases; bases outside gene matches: 4. CDR3 nucleotides: TGCGCCAGCAGCCAAGTTCGTAGCGGGACCTACGAGCAGTACTTC. This translates into CASSQVRSGTYEQYF.

Many counts were recorded for this clonotype. The chain couples TRBV29-1 to TRBJ2-7; 8 bases fit TRBD1. There are 13 residues in the CDR3. Germline V gene lookup returns CDR1 SQVTM and CDR2 ANQGSEA. V dropped 6 bases and J dropped 3; count of bases not matched to a gene: 7. CDR3 sequence (DNA): TGCAGCGTCATGACAGGGGACCACTACGAGCAGTACTTC. Amino acid sequence: CSVMTGDHYEQYF.

Many counts were recorded for this clonotype. The chain couples TRBV7-9 to TRBJ1-1; a weak D match, TRBD1 (5 bases). Trimming took 6 bases from V and 5 from J, leaving 13 bases between them. The CDR3 is made up of 13 amino acids. Germline V gene sequence: CDR1 SEHNR, CDR2 FQNEAQ (reference sequence). CDR3 region: CASSLAGRTEAFF. The CDR3 DNA reads TGTGCCAGCAGTTTGGCAGGGCGGACTGAAGCTTTCTTT.

The chain uses TRBV27 and TRBJ2-7; 7 bases line up with TRBD2. The CDR3 runs to 14 residues. Germline CDR1 is MNHEY and CDR2 is SMNVEV (reference sequence). With V trimmed by 5 bases and J by 4 bases, 8 bases remained unmatched. CDR3 sequence reads: CASSRAGPRYEQYF. The CDR3 DNA is TGTGCCAGCAGTAGAGCGGGACCTCGGTACGAGCAGTACTTC.

The chain couples TRBV12-3 or TRBV12-4 to TRBJ2-7; the D call may be TRBD1 or TRBD2 (5 bases each). With 6 bases removed from V and 3 bases from J, the gap between germline ends came to 9 bases. This CDR3 comprises 12 residues. The CDR3 region is CASSRDHYEQYF. CDR3 in DNA: TGTGCCAGCAGCCGGGACCACTACGAGCAGTACTTC.

The chain carries TRBV7-3 and TRBJ2-3; 14 bases line up with TRBD2. This CDR3 has 16 residues. V was clipped by 5 bases and J by 7 bases; unmatched bases: 8. Looked up from germline, CDR1 is SGHTA and CDR2 is FQGTGA. CDR3 sequence reads: CASSLETSGRAHTQYF. In nucleotides, the CDR3 is TGTGCCAGCAGCCTAGAGACTAGCGGGAGGGCCCATACGCAGTATTTT.

This clonotype was seen ten or more times. The chain joins TRBV11-2 to TRBJ1-2, with D possibly TRBD1 on 5 matching bases. This CDR3 has 14 residues. With 2 bases removed from V and 13 bases from J, the gap between germline ends came to 20 bases. Germline V gene lookup returns CDR1 SGHAT and CDR2 FQNNGV. The CDR3 nucleotides read TGTGCCAGCAGCTTAACGGGGAGAGGGACGGTCTCCACCTTC. It yields the protein CASSLTGRGTVSTF.

This clonotype was seen a handful of times. V is TRBV20-1 and J is TRBJ2-1; the D gene is possibly TRBD2 (5 bases). V was trimmed by 1 base and J by 9 bases, leaving 22 bases between them. The length of the CDR3 is 16 residues. Germline V gene sequence: CDR1 DFQATT, CDR2 SNEGSKA (reference sequence). CDR3 DNA: TGCAGTGCTAGAGTGCTGCGGGCTAGTGGGTCGGGTGAGCAGTTCTTC. It specifies CSARVLRASGSGEQFF.

The table lists this clonotype with many counts. The chain links TRBV19 to TRBJ2-3; tentatively, D is TRBD1 or TRBD2 (5 bases each). The ends were cut back, 5 bases at V and 5 bases at J, with 17 bases in the middle. Germline V gives CDR1 LNHDA, CDR2 SQIVND (reference sequence). This CDR3 spans 15 amino acids. CDR3 DNA sequence: TGTGCCAGTAGTCCAAGACGGGGCCAGGGAGATACGCAGTATTTT. It yields the protein CASSPRRGQGDTQYF.

This clonotype was observed a handful of times. The rearrangement uses TRBV20-1 and TRBJ2-3; D could derive from TRBD1 or TRBD2 (5 bases each). Germline values: CDR1 DFQATT, CDR2 SNEGSKA (reference sequence). The CDR3 loop spans 16 amino acids. V was shortened by 3 bases and J by 7 bases, with 23 bases between the two germline ends. The CDR3 spells CSARGSGLVVGYTQYF. In DNA form, the CDR3 reads TGCAGTGCTAGGGGTTCGGGGCTAGTGGTCGGTTATACGCAGTATTTT.

This clonotype was counted a few times. This sequence joins TRBV10-3 and TRBJ1-6, with a possible D match to TRBD1 (6 bases). This CDR3 region has 16 residues. Germline values: CDR1 ENHRY, CDR2 SYGVKD. Trimming stripped 3 bases from V and 7 bases from J, with 16 bases between. CDR3 protein: CAISDREGGENSPLHF. The CDR3 DNA follows: TGTGCCATCAGTGACCGCGAGGGGGGTGAGAATTCACCCCTCCACTTT.

This clonotype was seen more than once but under ten times. V gene TRBV10-3 combines with J gene TRBJ2-7; 10 nucleotides agree with TRBD2. Trimming at V came to 5 bases and at J to 0 bases, leaving 7 bases not matched to a gene. The germline gives CDR1 ENHRY, CDR2 SYGVKD. The CDR3 runs 16 residues. CDR3 DNA: TGTGCCATCAGTCAAGGGGCTAGCGGGGGCTCCTACGAGCAGTACTTC. Its translation is CAISQGASGGSYEQYF.

This clonotype was detected only a few times. The V call is TRBV7-9, the J call TRBJ2-7, with TRBD2 matching over 8 bases. V lost 4 bases and J lost 0; bases outside the gene matches: 8. CDR3 length equals 16 residues. Germline assignment: CDR1 SEHNR and CDR2 FQNEAQ (reference sequence). The CDR3 nucleotides read TGTGCCAGCAGCTCAACTGACACTAGCGGCTCCTACGAGCAGTACTTC. This translates into CASSSTDTSGSYEQYF.

This clonotype was counted ten times or more. V is TRBV7-6 and J is TRBJ2-7; D unresolved. Germline-derived CDR1 and CDR2 are SGHVS and FNYEAQ. The CDR3 totals 14 residues. The V and J ends lost 5 bases and 7 bases respectively, with 18 bases between them. In DNA, the CDR3 is TGTGCCAGCAGCAAAAACAGACTCTGGGGAGAGCAGTACTTC. It codes for CASSKNRLWGEQYF.

This chain connects TRBV12-3 or TRBV12-4 to TRBJ2-4; TRBD1 aligns across 7 bases. Trimming cost V 5 bases and J 7 bases; bases outside gene matches: 11. The CDR3 runs to 15 residues. CDR3: CASSQYSGQVNIQYF. CDR3 nucleotides: TGTGCCAGCAGTCAATATTCAGGACAGGTTAACATTCAGTACTTC.

This clonotype came up many times. The chain recombines TRBV29-1 with TRBJ2-7; 7 bases match TRBD1. Trimming removed 1 base from V and 0 bases from J; junction bases left unmatched: 6. CDR3 length: 15 amino acids. Germline-derived CDR1 and CDR2 are SQVTM and ANQGSEA. This CDR3 is CSVEGRQGSSYEQYF. Written as DNA, the CDR3 is TGCAGCGTTGAAGGGAGACAGGGTAGCTCCTACGAGCAGTACTTC.

The chain carries TRBV20-1 and TRBJ2-1; D unresolved. The CDR3 runs to 15 residues. With 6 bases removed from V and 1 base from J, the gap between germline ends came to 16 bases. Germline V gives CDR1 DFQATT, CDR2 SNEGSKA (reference sequence). CDR3 bases: TGCAGTGCCCCCCCGGGCGGTCGATCCTACAATGAGCAGTTCTTC. It translates to CSAPPGGRSYNEQFF.

This clonotype came up many times. The chain uses TRBV5-1 and TRBJ2-7; D is unclear. V gave up 0 bases and J gave up 2 bases, with 12 bases separating them. Germline V lookup: CDR1 SGHRS, CDR2 YFSETQ. CDR3 size: 15 residues. DNA of the CDR3: TGCGCCAGCAGCTTGGCCTCGTCGGATGCCTACGAGCAGTACTTC. Its protein product is CASSLASSDAYEQYF.